The clone carrying this T cell receptor beta chain was observed a handful of times. In the library, each TCR cDNA molecule bore its own unique molecular identifier. TCRdb re-called the 5' RACE reads with MiXCR, one entry per CDR3 protein. This sample has 82,000 or so distinct CDR3 sequences; over 10% occur once, and the top ten carry 4.6%. The sample comes from a study of spatial heterogeneity in lung cancer. Time point defined: sample taken at primary tumor resection. Whole RNA, which was extracted from tumor, nontumor lung tissue or frozen PBMC, was sequenced without any cell sorting. Trimming cost V 0 bases and J 5 bases; bases outside gene matches: 10. Germline V lookup: CDR1 SGDLS, CDR2 YYNGEE. The CDR3 totals 17 residues.

This specimen consisted of PBMCs, obtained at surgery. This TCR derives from a male donor with early-stage non-small cell lung cancer. This sequence joins TRBV9 and TRBJ2-1, with 8 bases that match TRBD2. CDR3 residues: CASSVDPPGGSNNEQFF. The CDR3 DNA is TGTGCCAGCAGCGTAGATCCCCCGGGAGGGTCGAACAATGAGCAGTTCTTC.